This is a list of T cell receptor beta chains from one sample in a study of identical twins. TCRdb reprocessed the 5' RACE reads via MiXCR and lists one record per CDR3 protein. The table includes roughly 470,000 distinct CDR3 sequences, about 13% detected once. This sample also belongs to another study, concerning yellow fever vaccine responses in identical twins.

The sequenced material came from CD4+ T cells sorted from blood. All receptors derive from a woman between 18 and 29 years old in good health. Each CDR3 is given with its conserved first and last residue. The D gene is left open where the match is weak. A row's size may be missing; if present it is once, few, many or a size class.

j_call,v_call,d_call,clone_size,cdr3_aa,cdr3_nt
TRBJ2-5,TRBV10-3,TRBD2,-,CAINPGTSGGRETQYF,TGTGCCATCAACCCGGGGACTAGCGGGGGGAGAGAGACCCAGTACTTC
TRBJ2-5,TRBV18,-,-,CASSPFTSRDQLETQYF,TGTGCCAGCTCACCGTTCACTAGCAGGGACCAACTAGAGACCCAGTACTTC
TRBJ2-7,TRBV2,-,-,CASSGVAAWNYEQYF,TGTGCCAGCAGTGGGGTGGCAGCCTGGAACTACGAGCAGTACTTC
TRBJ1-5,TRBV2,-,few,CASSEQGRNNQPQHF,TGTGCCAGCAGTGAACAGGGGCGTAACAATCAGCCCCAGCATTTT
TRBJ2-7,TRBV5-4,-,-,CASSFGLQVYEQYF,TGTGCCAGCAGCTTTGGGCTTCAAGTTTACGAGCAGTACTTC
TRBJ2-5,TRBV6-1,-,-,CASSERVQENQYF,TGTGCCAGCAGCGAGCGGGTACAAGAGAACCAGTACTTC
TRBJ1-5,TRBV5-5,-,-,CASSRAPSNQPQHF,TGTGCCAGCAGCCGGGCGCCATCCAATCAGCCCCAGCATTTT
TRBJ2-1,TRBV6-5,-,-,CASSSGILQFF,TGTGCCAGCAGCTCCGGGATTTTGCAGTTCTTC
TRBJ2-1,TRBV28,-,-,CASSLYNLGVSRNEQFF,TGTGCCAGCAGTTTGTACAACCTCGGGGTGTCTAGGAATGAGCAGTTCTTC
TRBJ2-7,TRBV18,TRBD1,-,CASSPPRQGAFYEQYF,TGTGCCAGCTCACCACCGAGGCAGGGGGCGTTCTACGAGCAGTACTTC
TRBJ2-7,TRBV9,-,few,CASSVVTGGEQYF,TGTGCCAGCAGCGTAGTAACAGGCGGCGAGCAGTACTTC
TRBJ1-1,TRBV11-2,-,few,CASSFNFNSVTEAFF,TGTGCCAGCAGCTTTAATTTTAACTCGGTCACTGAAGCTTTCTTT
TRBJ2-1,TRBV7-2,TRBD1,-,CASSYRGQKFF,TGTGCCAGCAGCTACAGGGGGCAAAAGTTCTTC
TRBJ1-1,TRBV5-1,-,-,CASSHGGAGTEAFF,TGCGCCAGCAGTCACGGGGGCGCCGGGACTGAAGCTTTCTTT
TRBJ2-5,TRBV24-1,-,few,CATSDRSQETQYF,TGTGCCACCAGTGATCGGAGCCAAGAGACCCAGTACTTC
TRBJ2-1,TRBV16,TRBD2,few,CASSPLTAGGIGEQFF,TGTGCCAGCAGCCCGCTAACGGCGGGAGGCATTGGTGAGCAGTTCTTC
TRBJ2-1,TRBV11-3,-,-,CASARSQYNEQFF,TGTGCCAGCGCCCGGAGTCAGTACAATGAGCAGTTCTTC
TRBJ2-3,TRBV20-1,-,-,CSARVTVSTDTQYF,TGCAGTGCTAGGGTGACAGTTTCCACAGATACGCAGTATTTT
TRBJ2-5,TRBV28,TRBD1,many,CASSLLRGQTSYQETQYF,TGTGCCAGCAGTCTTTTACGGGGACAGACCTCGTACCAAGAGACCCAGTACTTC
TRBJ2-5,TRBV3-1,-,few,CASSQDRGRAETQYF,TGTGCCAGCAGCCAAGACAGGGGACGTGCAGAGACCCAGTACTTC
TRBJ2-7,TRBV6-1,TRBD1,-,CASSPIRTGPYEQYF,TGTGCCAGCAGCCCTATAAGGACAGGACCCTACGAGCAGTACTTC
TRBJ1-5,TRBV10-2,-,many,CASSESVNQPQHF,TGCGCCAGCAGTGAGTCGGTCAATCAGCCCCAGCATTTT
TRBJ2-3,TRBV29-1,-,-,CSALLITDTQYF,TGCAGCGCCCTGTTGATCACAGATACGCAGTATTTT
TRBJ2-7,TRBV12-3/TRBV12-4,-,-,CASSFSRVGQGTPGQYF,TGTGCCAGCAGTTTCTCTCGGGTCGGGCAGGGGACCCCCGGGCAGTACTTC
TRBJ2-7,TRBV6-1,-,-,CASSWTRVSYEQYF,TGTGCCAGCAGCTGGACAAGGGTCTCCTACGAGCAGTACTTC
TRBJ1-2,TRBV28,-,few,CASLNQGLGYTF,TGTGCCAGCTTAAATCAGGGTCTGGGCTACACCTTC
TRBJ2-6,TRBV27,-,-,CASSHRSGANVLTF,TGTGCCAGCAGTCACCGCTCTGGGGCCAACGTCCTGACTTTC
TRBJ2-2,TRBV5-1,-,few,CASTPLGQRDTGELFF,TGCGCCAGCACCCCTTTAGGACAACGGGACACCGGGGAGCTGTTTTTT
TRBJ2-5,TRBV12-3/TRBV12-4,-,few,CASSFVTGGETQYF,TGTGCCAGCAGTTTTGTCACAGGAGGAGAGACCCAGTACTTC
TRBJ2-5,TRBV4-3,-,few,CASSQDRGKAIQYF,TGCGCCAGCAGCCAAGACCGGGGTAAAGCGATCCAGTACTTC
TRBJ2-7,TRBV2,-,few,CASSPITTSAAEQYF,TGTGCCAGCAGCCCAATTACTACCTCGGCGGCGGAGCAGTACTTC
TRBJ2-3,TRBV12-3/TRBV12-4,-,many,CASRATGGRHTDTQYF,TGTGCCAGCAGGGCCACCGGCGGACGACACACAGATACGCAGTATTTT
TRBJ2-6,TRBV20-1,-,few,CSAREGALGANVLTF,TGCAGTGCTAGGGAGGGGGCTCTGGGGGCCAACGTCCTGACTTTC
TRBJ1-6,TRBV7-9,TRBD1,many,CASSSQGGVFYNSPLHF,TGTGCCAGCAGCTCCCAGGGGGGTGTATTTTATAATTCACCCCTCCACTTT
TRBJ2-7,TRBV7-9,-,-,CASSLTTGTHEQYF,TGTGCCAGCAGCTTGACCACCGGGACACACGAGCAGTACTTC
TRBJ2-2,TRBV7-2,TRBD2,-,CATLPRGLEGSTGELFF,TGTGCCACTCTCCCCCGCGGACTAGAAGGTTCCACCGGGGAGCTGTTTTTT
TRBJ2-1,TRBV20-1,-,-,CSAPSEVWNNEQFF,TGCAGTGCCCCCTCCGAGGTGTGGAACAATGAGCAGTTCTTC
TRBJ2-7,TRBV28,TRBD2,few,CASRGTSGGAFEQYF,TGTGCCAGCAGGGGGACTAGCGGGGGGGCATTCGAGCAGTACTTC
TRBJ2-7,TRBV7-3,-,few,CASSLEGKSYEQYF,TGTGCCAGCAGCTTAGAGGGAAAATCCTACGAGCAGTACTTC